Described below is a single T cell receptor beta chain sequence and its context. The CDR3 totals 15 residues. Looked up from germline, CDR1 is MDHEN and CDR2 is SYDVKM. V lost 2 bases and J 6 bases, leaving 14 bases between the germline ends. This entry comes from a study of early T cells in non-severe SARS-CoV-2 infection. Study-level information: Sequencing was performed on bulk RNA from unsorted whole blood, leaving chains unpaired.

Each cDNA molecule carried a unique molecular identifier. TCRdb re-analysed the 5' RACE reads in MiXCR, keeping a single row per CDR3 protein. The sample includes about 66,000 distinct CDR3 sequences, 13% of them seen just once. The TCR comes from an adult who was a healthcare worker with PCR-confirmed SARS-CoV-2 infection or an uninfected control (not recorded which). The sample consisted of whole blood. The chain employs TRBV28 and TRBJ2-4, with D hard to call. CDR3 in DNA: TGTGCCAGCAGTTTACCGGCTCGAGGTATAAACATTCAGTACTTC. Its translation is CASSLPARGINIQYF.